The 17 T cell receptor beta chains listed next were all sequenced from one sample in a study of T cell responses to AZD1222 COVID-19 vaccine. Produced via immunoSEQ multiplex PCR; TCRdb's table is partial and in-frame only. This table holds under 170,000 clones, about 92% found once. The starting material was peripheral blood, obtained 28 days after the second AZD1222 dose. These receptors were obtained from an adult who received the AZD1222 COVID-19 vaccine.

The chain has TRBV6-5 and TRBJ1-5, with TRBD1 identical over 8 bases. The CDR3 totals 15 residues. J lost 6 bases, V lost 6 bases, and 10 bases had no gene match. Germline values: CDR1 MNHEY, CDR2 SVGAGI. The CDR3 DNA sequence: TGTGCCAGCAGCCCCACCGGGACAGGCAGTCAGCCCCAGCATTTT. Its translation is CASSPTGTGSQPQHF.

The chain couples TRBV24-1 to TRBJ1-4; no firm D call. This CDR3 region has 13 residues. Germline V gene sequence: CDR1 KGHDR, CDR2 SFDVKD. V dropped 9 bases and J dropped 0 bases, with 7 bases sitting between them. The CDR3 here is CATSSATNEKLFF. CDR3 sequence (DNA): TGTGCCACCTCCAGTGCAACTAATGAAAAACTGTTTTTT.

This clone appeared a few times. The chain carries TRBV14 and TRBJ2-7; no clear D gene. V lost 6 bases and J 3 bases, leaving 3 bases between the germline ends. CDR1 and CDR2 (germline): SGHDN, FVKESK. The CDR3 length is 10 residues. CDR3: CASSRYEQYF. DNA for the CDR3: TGTGCCAGCAGTCGCTACGAGCAGTACTTC.

The chain is built from TRBV5-1 and TRBJ2-5; tentative D call: TRBD1 (5 bases). Germline V gene data show CDR1 as SGHRS and CDR2 as YFSETQ. V was cut by 1 base and J by 2 bases, with 12 bases left in between. This CDR3 contains 15 residues. As DNA, the CDR3 is TGCGCCAGCAGCTTGAACAGGTTCGGACAAGAGACCCAGTACTTC. It is translated as CASSLNRFGQETQYF.

The chain employs TRBV14 and TRBJ2-7, with D possibly being TRBD1 (6 bases). There are 13 residues in the CDR3. Trimming cost V 5 bases and J 8 bases, with 16 bases left between them. Germline loops: CDR1 SGHDN, CDR2 FVKESK. The CDR3 here is CASSELQGTKQYF. DNA for the CDR3: TGTGCCAGCAGCGAACTACAGGGTACAAAGCAGTACTTC.

The V and J genes are TRBV5-1 and TRBJ2-7; D may be TRBD1 (6 bases). There are 14 residues in the CDR3. Germline V CDR1 and CDR2: SGHRS, YFSETQ. Trimming took 1 base from V and 4 from J, leaving 12 bases between them. CDR3 residues: CASSLTTGTYEQYF. CDR3 in DNA: TGCGCCAGCAGCTTGACTACAGGGACGTACGAGCAGTACTTC.

CDR3 sequence: CATSDAGTGFSGANVLTF. CDR3 in DNA: TGTGCCACCAGTGACGCCGGGACAGGCTTCTCTGGGGCCAACGTCCTGACTTTC. The rearrangement uses TRBV24-1 and TRBJ2-6; TRBD1 matches at 8 bases. Germline CDR1 is KGHDR and CDR2 is SFDVKD. CDR3 size: 18 residues. V lost 4 bases to trimming and J lost 0 bases; unmatched junction nucleotides: 7.

The genes are TRBV7-9 and TRBJ2-1, with D hard to call. CDR1 is SEHNR and CDR2 is FQNEAQ in the germline V gene (reference sequence). The CDR3 is 14 amino acids. Trimming removed 1 base at V and 8 bases at J, with 12 bases between. The CDR3 sequence is CASSLGSSGDEQFF. The CDR3 DNA sequence: TGTGCCAGCAGCTTAGGATCATCCGGCGATGAGCAGTTCTTC.

This chain links TRBV6-5 with TRBJ1-6; 9 nucleotides align to TRBD1. Trimming cost V 8 bases and J 10 bases; bases outside gene matches: 12. The CDR3 is 15 residues long. Germline V CDR1 and CDR2: MNHEY, SVGAGI. The CDR3 protein is CASGQQGAGGSPLHF. In DNA form, the CDR3 reads TGTGCCAGCGGCCAACAGGGGGCAGGAGGGTCACCCCTCCACTTT.

The rearrangement joins TRBV11-3 to TRBJ2-7; 11 nucleotides agree with TRBD2. The CDR3 sequence is 15 residues long. V trimming: 4 bases; J trimming: 4 bases; junction bases outside the gene matches: 6. Germline V CDR1 and CDR2: SGHNT, YENEEA. In DNA form, the CDR3 reads TGTGCCAGCAGCTCCGGTAGCGGGAGGGCTTACGAGCAGTACTTC. Translation: CASSSGSGRAYEQYF.

The chain joins TRBV9 to TRBJ2-7, with TRBD2 identical over 9 bases. The CDR3 runs to 16 residues. CDR1 and CDR2 from the germline V gene are SGDLS and YYNGEE. Trimming took 0 bases from V and 1 from J; bases not matched to a gene: 5. The CDR3 region is CASSVDLAGGSYEQYF. CDR3 bases: TGTGCCAGCAGCGTAGATCTTGCGGGAGGGTCCTACGAGCAGTACTTC.

DNA of the CDR3: TGCGCCAGCAGCTTGGTACCGGGAGCCTACAATGAGCAGTTCTTC. Translated, it gives CASSLVPGAYNEQFF. The chain employs TRBV5-1 and TRBJ2-1, with TRBD2 as a possible D gene (6 bases). The V and J ends lost 0 bases and 2 bases respectively, with 9 bases between them. CDR3 length: 15 residues. Germline lookup yields CDR1 SGHRS and CDR2 YFSETQ.

This clone was recorded once. The chain uses TRBV13 and TRBJ1-1, with D maybe TRBD1 (6 bases). The length of the CDR3 is 15 residues. Trimming pared 3 bases from V and 1 base from J, leaving 12 bases between. CDR1 and CDR2 (germline): PRHDT, FYEKMQ (reference sequence). CDR3 nucleotide sequence: TGTGCCAGCAGCTTCCGGGGGACAACGAACACTGAAGCTTTCTTT. It encodes CASSFRGTTNTEAFF. Drawing the rest from reference TRBV13 and TRBJ1-1, the complete variable domain is AAGVIQSPRHLIKEKRETATLKCYPIPRHDTVYWYQQGPGQDPQFLISFYEKMQSDKGSIPDRFSAQQFSDYHSELNMSSLELGDSALYFCASSFRGTTNTEAFFGQGTRLTVV.

J is TRBJ2-1 and V is TRBV3-1 (or the pseudogene TRBV3-2); D perhaps matches TRBD2 (6 bases). Trimming removed 5 bases from V and 3 bases from J, with 14 bases in between. Germline CDR1 and CDR2: LGHDT and YNNKEL (reference sequence). This CDR3 has 15 amino acids. Here the CDR3 DNA reads TGTGCCAGCAGCGGTCTAGCGCCCGTCTACAATGAGCAGTTCTTC. Amino acid sequence: CASSGLAPVYNEQFF.

This chain links TRBV5-6 with TRBJ2-7; 10 bases fit TRBD2. J lost 5 bases, V lost 2 bases, and 4 bases had no gene match. This CDR3 has 14 residues. CDR1 and CDR2 (germline): SGHDT, YYEEEE. As DNA, the CDR3 is TGTGCCAGCAGCTTTCAACTAGCGGGGAACGAGCAGTACTTC. This gives the protein CASSFQLAGNEQYF.

J is TRBJ1-1 and V is TRBV29-1; D unclear. This CDR3 contains 11 residues. V lost 5 bases, J lost 5 bases, and 9 bases lay in between. CDR1 and CDR2 (germline): SQVTM, ANQGSEA. CDR3 DNA sequence: TGCAGCGTTTACGGGCGTACTGAAGCTTTCTTT. Its protein is CSVYGRTEAFF.

The V gene is TRBV3-1 (or the pseudogene TRBV3-2), the J gene TRBJ2-5; 7 bases fit TRBD2. V shed 1 base and J 9 bases; nucleotides not matched to a gene: 8. Germline V lookup: CDR1 LGHDT, CDR2 YNNKEL (reference sequence). CDR3 size: 14 residues. CDR3: CASSQGSREGAQYF. CDR3 DNA sequence: TGTGCCAGCAGCCAAGGAAGCAGGGAGGGAGCCCAGTACTTC.